This entry concerns a single T cell receptor (beta chain). Its antigen is undetermined. The sample is drawn from a study of cytomegalovirus exposure and HLA in healthy donors. Whole-study findings and limits: The classifier, whose performance was assessed in both the original and validation cohorts, reportedly diagnosed cytomegalovirus status with high specificity and sensitivity.

The protocol was immunoSEQ multiplex PCR, while the TCRdb copy is restricted to in-frame clones and leaves out a portion. The data contain approximately 65,000 clones, 96% of them seen just once; the ten biggest clones take up roughly 5%. The CDR3 has 15 amino acids. Germline lookup yields CDR1 MDHEN and CDR2 SYDVKM. V dropped 7 bases and J dropped 4 bases, with 19 bases sitting between them. The source is a woman between 18 and 29 years old in good health and CMV-seropositive. This chain links TRBV28 with TRBJ1-1; possible D gene TRBD1, 6 bases. The sequenced material came from PBMCs. The CDR3 is CASNVLQGLGTEAFF. The CDR3 DNA reads TGTGCCAGCAATGTCCTTCAGGGGCTGGGCACTGAAGCTTTCTTT.